The 4 T cell receptor beta chains presented below share a single source sample, sequenced in a study of radiation and T cells in renal cell carcinoma. Generated by immunoSEQ multiplex PCR, the TCRdb table keeps only in-frame clones and is missing some. The table has around 140,000 clones, around 89% seen once. Time point specified: baseline pretreatment blood. The treatment is: 15 Gy SBRT to primary tumor, nephrectomy 4 weeks later. Source: blood, taken from a patient whose treatment included radiotherapy and nephrectomy. These TCRs come from a woman between 65 and 79 years old with renal cell carcinoma.

This chain joins TRBV5-4 and TRBJ2-5, with a weak D call TRBD2 (6 bases). The V gene's germline CDR1 is SGHNT and CDR2 YYREEE (reference sequence). Trimming pared 0 bases from V and 4 bases from J, leaving 10 bases between. The CDR3 spans 14 residues. CDR3 DNA: TGTGCCAGCAGCTTGGTGGGGGGTGGAGAGACCCAGTACTTC. Amino acid sequence: CASSLVGGGETQYF. The whole variable domain, remainder taken from reference TRBV5-4 and TRBJ2-5, is ETGVTQSPTHLIKTRGQQVTLRCSSQSGHNTVSWYQQALGQGPQFIFQYYREEENGRGNFPPRFSGLQFPNYSSELNVNALELDDSALYLCASSLVGGGETQYFGPGTRLLVL.

The gene calls are TRBV6-1 and TRBJ1-6; TRBD1 might be the D (5 bases). CDR3 size: 14 residues. The ends were cut back, 1 base at V and 9 bases at J, with 10 bases in the middle. CDR1 is MNHNS and CDR2 is SASEGT in the germline V gene. The DNA of the CDR3 is TGTGCCAGCAGTGAAGTGTCGGGGACTTCACCCCTCCACTTT. It encodes CASSEVSGTSPLHF.

The genes are TRBV19 and TRBJ2-1; 9 nucleotides line up with TRBD1. The CDR3 runs 15 residues. Germline V gene data show CDR1 as LNHDA and CDR2 as SQIVND (reference sequence). V was pared by 3 bases and J by 5 bases, with 5 bases of the junction left unmatched. The CDR3 is CASSMGDRAHNEQFF. For the CDR3, the DNA is TGTGCCAGTAGTATGGGGGACAGGGCCCACAATGAGCAGTTCTTC.

The chain uses TRBV15 and TRBJ1-6; D is unresolved. The CDR3 runs to 15 residues. The V end lost 1 base, the J end lost 5 bases, and 9 bases lay between the germline ends. Looked up from germline, CDR1 is LNHNV and CDR2 is YYDKDF (reference sequence). CDR3 region: CATSRGTDHNSPLHF. CDR3 coding DNA: TGTGCCACCAGCAGAGGGACGGACCATAATTCACCCCTCCACTTT.